These 27 T cell receptor beta chains originate from one sample sequenced in a study of blood T cell repertoires in COVID-19. TCRdb's copy holds only in-frame clones and misses some; the assay was immunoSEQ multiplex PCR. The profile covers under 45,000 clones, with about 90% appearing a single time and over 8% taken by the ten largest. Sequenced material: peripheral blood. These TCRs come from a human donor in a cohort sampled during active COVID-19.

This sequence joins TRBV19 and TRBJ2-1; TRBD2 agrees at 9 bases. The ends lost 4 bases at V and 6 bases at J; junction bases unmatched: 10. CDR3 length: 16 residues. Germline CDR1 reads LNHDA; CDR2 reads SQIVND (reference sequence). CDR3 loop: CASSRRGGTAGNEQFF. CDR3 nucleotides: TGTGCCAGTAGTAGGCGGGGGGGCACCGCGGGCAATGAGCAGTTCTTC.

The sample holds one count of this clone. The CDR3 region is CASSQSGGAADTQYF. CDR3 DNA sequence: TGTGCCAGCAGCCAGAGCGGGGGGGCCGCAGATACGCAGTATTTT. The chain joins TRBV7-9 to TRBJ2-3; the match to TRBD2 covers 10 bases. CDR1 and CDR2 (germline): SEHNR, FQNEAQ (reference sequence). The V gene end was trimmed by 5 bases and the J gene end by 4 bases; junction bases not matched to a gene: 6. The CDR3 runs 15 residues.

This chain joins TRBV28 and TRBJ2-3; TRBD2 matches at 7 bases. Germline loops: CDR1 MDHEN, CDR2 SYDVKM. The CDR3 has 16 amino acids. The V gene end was trimmed by 2 bases and the J gene end by 6 bases; junction bases not matched to a gene: 11. CDR3 amino acids: CASSLIRGDSGDTQYF. CDR3 DNA: TGTGCCAGCAGTTTAATACGGGGAGATAGCGGGGATACGCAGTATTTT.

V gene TRBV5-1 combines with J gene TRBJ2-5; possibly TRBD2 for D (5 bases). CDR3 length: 13 residues. Trimming removed 4 bases from V and 5 bases from J, with 12 bases in between. Germline V lookup: CDR1 SGHRS, CDR2 YFSETQ. CDR3 nucleotides: TGCGCCAGCAGCCCCGGGTGGGAGGAGACCCAGTACTTC. Protein product: CASSPGWEETQYF.

The gene calls are TRBV6-5 and TRBJ2-1; TRBD2 matches at 10 bases. V trimming: 6 bases; J trimming: 10 bases; junction bases outside the gene matches: 12. Germline CDR1 and CDR2: MNHEY and SVGAGI. The CDR3 is 15 amino acids. The CDR3 coding sequence is TGTGCCAGCAGCCCGGGTAGCGGGGGGTCTCCCGAGCAGTTCTTC. It yields the protein CASSPGSGGSPEQFF.

This rearrangement joins TRBV6-5 to TRBJ2-7, with a tentative D call TRBD2 (7 bases). Germline CDR1 reads MNHEY; CDR2 reads SVGAGI. CDR3 length equals 15 residues. V was clipped by 6 bases and J by 3 bases, with 18 bases between them. Here the CDR3 DNA reads TGTGCCAGCAGCTGGGGTTTGGGAGGGGGCTACGAGCAGTACTTC. It codes for CASSWGLGGGYEQYF.

V and J are TRBV7-8 and TRBJ2-5, with D possibly being TRBD1 (6 bases). The CDR3 runs to 13 residues. Deletions cut 5 bases from V and 3 bases from J, with 10 bases between. CDR1 is SGHVS, CDR2 FQNEAQ, per germline. For the CDR3, the DNA is TGTGCCAGCAGCGTATACAGGGAAGAGACCCAGTACTTC. This sequence encodes CASSVYREETQYF. The whole variable domain, filled in from reference TRBV7-8 and TRBJ2-5, reads GAGVSQSPRYKVAKRGQDVALRCDPISGHVSLFWYQQALGQGPEFLTYFQNEAQLDKSGLPSDRFFAERPEGSVSTLKIQRTQQEDSAVYLCASSVYREETQYFGPGTRLLVL.

The J gene is TRBJ2-1, the V gene TRBV7-9; possible D gene TRBD1, 5 bases. The CDR3 is 16 residues long. V lost 4 bases and J lost 4, with 17 bases in between. Germline loops: CDR1 SEHNR, CDR2 FQNEAQ (reference sequence). This chain's CDR3 is CASSSRGGPGYNEQFF. For the CDR3, the DNA is TGTGCCAGCAGCTCTAGGGGCGGTCCGGGTTACAATGAGCAGTTCTTC.

The rearrangement joins TRBV1 to TRBJ2-2; the D call TRBD2 from the table was never checked on the DNA. TRBV1 is given as a pseudogene. CDR3 length: 20 residues. The CDR3 DNA sequence: TGCACCAGCAGCCAAGATCAACTAGCGGGGAAAAACGGGTACACCGGGGAGCTGTTTTTT. This translates into CTSSQDQLAGKNGYTGELFF.

This sequence joins TRBV19 and TRBJ2-1; 14 nucleotides match TRBD2. Trimming took 6 bases from V and 6 from J; bases not matched to a gene: 4. Germline values: CDR1 LNHDA, CDR2 SQIVND (reference sequence). The CDR3 sequence is 15 residues long. This CDR3 reads CASRMTSGRANEQFF. The DNA of the CDR3 is TGTGCCAGTAGGATGACTAGCGGGAGGGCCAATGAGCAGTTCTTC.

A remark on this clone: A junction boundary mismatches the germline segment, possibly from a read error. Different DNA sequences within this sample yield the same CDR3. The V and J genes are TRBV19 and TRBJ2-7; a possible D gene is TRBD1 (5 bases). The CDR3 loop spans 13 amino acids. CDR1 and CDR2 from the germline V gene are LNHDA and SQIVND (reference sequence). The CDR3 spells CASSIGASYEQYF. CDR3 coding DNA: TGTGCTAGTAGTATAGGGGCCTCCTACGAGCAGTACTTC. Full variable domain (missing parts from reference TRBV19 and TRBJ2-7): DGGITQSPKYLFRKEGQNVTLSCEQNLNHDAMYWYRQDPGQGLRLIYYSQIVNDFQKGDIAEGYSVSREKKESFPLTVTSAQKNPTAFYLCASSIGASYEQYFGPGTRLTVT.

CDR3 DNA: TGTGCCTGGAGTGTAATCGGGGAAAAACTGTTTTTT. It encodes CAWSVIGEKLFF. J is TRBJ1-4 and V is TRBV30; the D is unclear. Trimming cost V 0 bases and J 8 bases, with 7 bases left between them. CDR3 size: 12 residues. Looked up from germline, CDR1 is GTSNPN and CDR2 is SVGIG (reference sequence).

The chain is built from TRBV6-2 or TRBV6-3 and TRBJ2-5, with D possibly TRBD1 on 6 matching bases. V was clipped by 7 bases and J by 2 bases, with 17 bases between them. This CDR3 comprises 15 residues. CDR1 and CDR2 from the germline V gene are MNHEY and SVGEGT. CDR3 protein: CASNPRGGPQETQYF. The CDR3, as DNA: TGTGCCAGCAACCCCAGGGGTGGACCTCAAGAGACCCAGTACTTC.

This chain uses TRBV9 with TRBJ1-6; 11 positions match TRBD1. V shed 0 bases, J shed 9 bases, and the junction held 2 bases outside the gene matches. The germline V gene has CDR1 SGDLS and CDR2 YYNGEE. CDR3 length: 15 residues. The CDR3 nucleotides read TGTGCCAGCAGCGTAGGGACAGGGGGCAGTTCACCCCTCCACTTT. This gives the protein CASSVGTGGSSPLHF.

This chain joins TRBV6-6 and TRBJ2-2; TRBD1 aligns across 8 bases. J gave up 3 bases and V 9 bases, and 6 bases lay outside the gene matches. The CDR3 is made up of 14 amino acids. CDR1 and CDR2 from the germline V gene are MNHNY and SVGAGI (reference sequence). DNA for the CDR3: TGTGCCAGTAAGGTACAGGGGGACACCGGGGAGCTGTTTTTT. Protein sequence: CASKVQGDTGELFF.

The rearrangement links TRBV27 to TRBJ2-1; a weak D match, TRBD1 (6 bases). This CDR3 spans 13 amino acids. The germline gives CDR1 MNHEY, CDR2 SMNVEV (reference sequence). V shed 3 bases and J shed 8 bases, with 11 bases lying between them. This chain's CDR3 is CASSFREGDEQFF. In DNA, the CDR3 is TGTGCCAGCAGTTTCCGCGAGGGGGATGAGCAGTTCTTC.

The CDR3 nucleotides are TGTGCCAGCAGCTCCAATCTAGCGGGGGGACCTGCTGAGCAGTTCTTC. This encodes CASSSNLAGGPAEQFF. The chain joins TRBV13 to TRBJ2-1; 11 positions match TRBD2. The V and J ends lost 4 bases and 9 bases, in that order; junction bases with no gene match: 11. The V gene's germline CDR1 is PRHDT and CDR2 FYEKMQ (reference sequence). CDR3 size: 16 residues.

V and J are TRBV18 and TRBJ2-3, with D possibly TRBD2 on 7 matching bases. V lost 5 bases and J lost 2, with 14 bases in between. In germline, CDR1 is KGHSH, CDR2 LQKENI. The CDR3 spans 15 residues. The CDR3 loop reads CASSNVGGATDTQYF. The DNA of the CDR3 is TGTGCCAGCTCAAATGTTGGGGGGGCCACAGATACGCAGTATTTT. The full variable domain, rest sourced from reference TRBV18 and TRBJ2-3, is NAGVMQNPRHLVRRRGQEARLRCSPMKGHSHVYWYRQLPEEGLKFMVYLQKENIIDESGMPKERFSAEFPKEGPSILRIQQVVRGDSAAYFCASSNVGGATDTQYFGPGTRLTVL.

V gene TRBV14 combines with J gene TRBJ2-7, with 9 bases that match TRBD1. The CDR3 sequence is 14 residues long. From germline, CDR1 is SGHDN and CDR2 FVKESK. Trimming took 5 bases from V and 7 from J; bases not matched to a gene: 9. CDR3 sequence: CASSGLTGGYEQYF. CDR3 DNA: TGTGCCAGCAGCGGATTGACAGGGGGTTATGAGCAGTACTTC.

The chain employs TRBV12-5 and TRBJ2-6; D ambiguous. V was pared by 6 bases and J by 0 bases, with 3 bases between. CDR3 length: 13 amino acids. Germline V CDR1 and CDR2: LGHNT, FRNRAP. This chain's CDR3 is CASGYSGANVLTF. Written as DNA, the CDR3 is TGTGCTAGTGGCTACTCTGGGGCCAACGTCCTGACTTTC.

The count of this clone is one. The V and J genes are TRBV25-1 and TRBJ2-7; 8 nucleotides align to TRBD1. The CDR3 runs 13 residues. Germline V gene lookup returns CDR1 MGHDK and CDR2 SYGVNS. The trim removed 2 bases at V and 4 bases at J, leaving 1 base unmatched. In nucleotides, the CDR3 is TGTGCCAGCAGTGAAGACAGGGGTTACGAGCAGTACTTC. It specifies CASSEDRGYEQYF.

This sequence joins TRBV7-6 and TRBJ2-7; a possible D gene is TRBD2 (6 bases). The V end lost 5 bases, the J end lost 6 bases, and 20 bases lay between the germline ends. This CDR3 comprises 15 residues. Germline V gives CDR1 SGHVS, CDR2 FNYEAQ. The CDR3 protein is CASSPREASTSEQYF. Written as DNA, the CDR3 is TGTGCCAGCAGCCCTAGGGAGGCGTCTACTAGCGAGCAGTACTTC.

The chain uses TRBV3-1 (or the pseudogene TRBV3-2) and TRBJ2-7, with 7 bases identical to TRBD1. This CDR3 comprises 12 residues. Losses at the gene ends were 1 base for V and 7 bases for J; bases not matched to a gene: 1. Germline V lookup: CDR1 LGHDT, CDR2 YNNKEL (reference sequence). In nucleotides, the CDR3 is TGTGCCAGCAGCCAAGCCAGGGGGGAGCAGTACTTC. Translating it yields CASSQARGEQYF.

The gene calls are TRBV11-2 and TRBJ2-7; D unresolved. The germline CDR1 and CDR2 sequences are SGHAT and FQNNGV. V was trimmed by 5 bases and J by 7 bases, leaving 15 bases between them. The CDR3 loop spans 13 amino acids. In nucleotides, the CDR3 is TGTGCCAGCAGCCCAGTCCCAGGTGGTGAGCAGTACTTC. Translating it yields CASSPVPGGEQYF.

V gene TRBV15 combines with J gene TRBJ2-7, with a tentative D call TRBD2 (5 bases). This CDR3 region has 15 residues. Germline V lookup: CDR1 LNHNV, CDR2 YYDKDF (reference sequence). Trimming took 0 bases from V and 4 from J, leaving 13 bases between them. The CDR3 protein is CATSRDSGLPYEQYF. In DNA form, the CDR3 reads TGTGCCACCAGCAGAGATTCCGGACTGCCGTACGAGCAGTACTTC.

This chain links TRBV30 with TRBJ2-2; 14 bases map to TRBD2. V dropped 4 bases and J dropped 6; count of bases not matched to a gene: 10. CDR3 length: 17 residues. The germline V gene has CDR1 GTSNPN and CDR2 SVGIG (reference sequence). CDR3: CAWTRRTSGGPSGELFF. The CDR3 DNA is TGTGCCTGGACTCGTCGGACTAGCGGGGGGCCTTCCGGGGAGCTGTTTTTT.

The rearrangement links TRBV30 to TRBJ2-7; 13 positions match TRBD2. The germline gives CDR1 GTSNPN, CDR2 SVGIG (reference sequence). The V and J ends lost 5 bases and 5 bases, in that order; junction bases with no gene match: 3. This CDR3 has 13 amino acids. CDR3 bases: TGTGCCTGGCGGACTAGCGGGAGCCACGAGCAGTACTTC. The encoded protein is CAWRTSGSHEQYF.